The present T cell receptor beta chain was sequenced within a study of T cell responses to AZD1222 COVID-19 vaccine (dated by TCRdb to the early 2020s). As for the study more broadly: TCR sequencing covered over 230 trial participants: 200 to 220 given two doses of AZD1222 and 26 given two doses of MenACWY control vaccine. Trial participants were enrolled by age into subgroups of 18-55, 56-69 and 70-plus years, and roughly 150, 30 and 60 TCR-sequenced participants, respectively, were included in these subgroups. Broader findings and caveats from the paper: CD4 TCRs associated with the vaccine covered the entire spike protein, and the dominant responses were in regions 160-218 and 743-854. Only a handful of AZD1222 recipients were SARS-CoV-2 seropositive at baseline, limiting conclusions about previously exposed vaccinees. The 56-69-year group was small, and its depth increase did not reach significance, likely because of low power. Reportedly, almost half of the unique spike-specific TCRs recognized epitopes lying outside the regions that are mutated in the B.1.351 and B.1.1.7 variants. Because no day 14 peak-response samples were available, the repertoires could be characterized only after the peak T cell response. After two AZD1222 doses, both the breadth and the depth of spike-specific TCRs were significantly higher than at day 0 and than in MenACWY recipients. Participants were mostly white British and included more females than males, and it was suggested by the authors that clonal diversity may have been underestimated.

A remark on this clone: There is no known antigen for this receptor. The record has no base qualities; no much larger clone is one base away.

Clipping removes 1 base from V and 6 bases from J, with 6 as the unmatched junction base count. According to the germline V gene, CDR1 reads MGHRA and CDR2 reads YSYEKL. The CDR3, cysteine through phenylalanine, is 14 amino acids long. Only the CDR3 region is kept as DNA, spanning 42 bases read in frame from base 1. This specimen's time point label, interpreted: baseline before first vaccination. The treatment or condition label on this specimen signifies: meningococcal conjugate vaccine given as trial control. The vaccinee samples were drawn from two UK trials, COV001 and COV002, one of which was a single-blind randomized controlled phase 2/3 trial testing AZD1222 (ChAdOx1 nCoV-19) in healthy adults. For TCRbeta chain sequencing, PBMC samples from trial participants were taken at day 0 and at day 28 after the second dose. The CDR3 regions of human TCRbeta chains were subjected to immunosequencing. The original pipeline was this. TCRs in the repertoires were matched against a reference library of SARS-CoV-2-specific TCRs that had been generated with the MIRA antigen-specificity platform. Breadth was defined as the fraction of unique TCRs that were SARS-CoV-2-associated. Depth was defined as the fraction of total T cells that were SARS-CoV-2-associated. Using the MIRA data, each spike-specific TCR was mapped to the spike region that the TCR reacts to and placed in a CD4 or CD8 class. Log10-transformed breadth and depth values were compared by one-way ANOVA with Sidak's multiple comparisons tests. What TCRdb holds here is the immuneACCESS table cut down to in-frame rearrangements. Part of the clones is not present; checked against another copy, under half of the missing clones reflect an unresolved V gene, and the others are unexplained. V, J and clone size reflect that table, while D and trimming were determined from the DNA. This sample has about 130,000 clones in its table, and 88% of those were observed once. About 19% of the sample rests with the top ten.

The receptor's source is an adult in good health. Sequencing was performed on peripheral blood, taken on day 0 of MenACWY control vaccination. The rearrangement joined TRBV4-1 to TRBJ2-7, with 7 middle bases fitting TRBD1. The nucleotides are TGCGCCAGCAGCCAAGGCCCGACAGGGCGCGAGCAGTACTTC. This gives the protein CASSQGPTGREQYF.